This TCR beta chain was observed in a study of post-analysis software for immune sequencing data. Study in general: Some patients lacked subtype; others had relapsing-remitting, secondary progressive or progressive-relapsing disease. Whole-study results and caveats: The normalized Chao1 diversity of multiple sclerosis patients was significantly lower than that of controls. Five or six TRBV segments, TRBV5-6, TRBV5-1 and TRBV20-1 among them, were found more frequent in patients than controls. Batch-mates among the samples co-clustered strongly by F measure.

A word on this clonotype: Its antigen is currently unknown.

Unique molecular identifiers had been added to the TCR beta cDNA libraries. TCRdb processed the PCR reads anew with MiXCR; each CDR3 protein has one entry. In the table there are some 700,000 distinct CDR3 sequences, roughly three fifths of which are singletons. CDR3 length equals 13 residues. Trimming pared 1 base from V and 7 bases from J, leaving 11 bases between. CDR1 SGHKS and CDR2 YYEKEE come from the germline V gene (reference sequence). V gene TRBV5-5 combines with J gene TRBJ1-2; D not resolved. The sequenced sample consisted of blood. The clonotype was recovered from a girl aged 2-15 years with multiple sclerosis. This CDR3 is CASSLTGVSGYTF. DNA of the CDR3: TGTGCCAGCAGCTTGACGGGTGTTTCTGGCTACACCTTC.